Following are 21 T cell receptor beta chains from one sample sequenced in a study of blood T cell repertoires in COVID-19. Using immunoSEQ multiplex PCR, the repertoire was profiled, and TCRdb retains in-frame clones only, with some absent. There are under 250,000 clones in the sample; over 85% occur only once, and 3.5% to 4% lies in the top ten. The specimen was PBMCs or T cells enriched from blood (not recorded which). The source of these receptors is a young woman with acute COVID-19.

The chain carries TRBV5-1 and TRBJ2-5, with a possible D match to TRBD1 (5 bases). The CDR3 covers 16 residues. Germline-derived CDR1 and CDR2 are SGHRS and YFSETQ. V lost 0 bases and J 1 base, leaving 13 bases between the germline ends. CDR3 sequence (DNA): TGCGCCAGCAGCTTGGGGGGCCTAAGGGTCCAAGAGACCCAGTACTTC. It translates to CASSLGGLRVQETQYF.

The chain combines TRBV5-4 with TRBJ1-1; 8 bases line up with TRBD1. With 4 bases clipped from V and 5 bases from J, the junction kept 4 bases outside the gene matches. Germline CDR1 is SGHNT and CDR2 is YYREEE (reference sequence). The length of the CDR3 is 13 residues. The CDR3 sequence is CASSRQGRTEAFF. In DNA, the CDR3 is TGTGCCAGCAGCCGACAGGGGCGAACTGAAGCTTTCTTT.

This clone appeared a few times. The chain's CDR3 is CAWSGLAPRSGNTIYF. CDR3 nucleotides: TGTGCCTGGAGTGGACTAGCCCCTCGCTCTGGAAACACCATATATTTT. The rearrangement joins TRBV30 to TRBJ1-3, with D uncertain. The V gene lost 1 base and the J gene lost 0 bases, with 13 bases spanning the gap. The V gene's germline CDR1 is GTSNPN and CDR2 SVGIG (reference sequence). The CDR3 loop spans 16 amino acids.

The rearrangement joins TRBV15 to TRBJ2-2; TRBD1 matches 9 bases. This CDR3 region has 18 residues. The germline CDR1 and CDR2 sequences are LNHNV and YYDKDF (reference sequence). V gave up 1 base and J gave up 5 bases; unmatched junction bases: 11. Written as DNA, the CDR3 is TGTGCCACCAGCAGAGGCCTCAATACAGGGGGCTGGACCGGGGAGCTGTTTTTT. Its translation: CATSRGLNTGGWTGELFF. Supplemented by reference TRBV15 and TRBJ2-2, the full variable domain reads DAMVIQNPRYQVTQFGKPVTLSCSQTLNHNVMYWYQQKSSQAPKLLFHYYDKDFNNEADTPDNFQSRRPNTSFCFLDIRSPGLGDTAMYLCATSRGLNTGGWTGELFFGEGSRLTVL.

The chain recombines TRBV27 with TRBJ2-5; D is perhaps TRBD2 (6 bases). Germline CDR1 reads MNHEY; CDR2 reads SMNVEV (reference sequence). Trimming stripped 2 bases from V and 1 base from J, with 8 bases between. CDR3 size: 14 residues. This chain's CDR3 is CASSLIGGQETQYF. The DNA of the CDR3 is TGTGCCAGCAGTTTAATCGGGGGCCAAGAGACCCAGTACTTC.

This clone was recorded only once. CDR3 amino acids: CASSQRGEYQETQYF. The CDR3 coding sequence is TGTGCCAGCAGCCAGCGGGGGGAATACCAAGAGACCCAGTACTTC. The V call is TRBV5-6, the J call TRBJ2-5; TRBD2 matches 9 bases. After removal of 4 bases from V and 0 bases from J, the junction contained 4 bases not matched to a gene. Per the germline V gene, CDR1 is SGHDT and CDR2 is YYEEEE. The CDR3 has 15 residues.

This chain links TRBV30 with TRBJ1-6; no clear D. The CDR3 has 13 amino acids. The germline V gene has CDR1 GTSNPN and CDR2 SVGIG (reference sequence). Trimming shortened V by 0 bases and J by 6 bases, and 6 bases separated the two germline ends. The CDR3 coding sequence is TGTGCCTGGAGTGTACAGAGTAATTCACCCCTCCACTTT. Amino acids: CAWSVQSNSPLHF.

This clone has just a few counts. CDR3 nucleotides: TGTGCCAGCAGCTTGGCGTCCTATGGCTACACCTTC. This sequence encodes CASSLASYGYTF. The rearrangement links TRBV5-5 to TRBJ1-2, with D unresolved. The CDR3 loop spans 12 amino acids. Trimming took off 0 bases at V and 4 bases at J, with 4 bases between the two ends. Germline V gene sequence: CDR1 SGHKS, CDR2 YYEKEE (reference sequence).

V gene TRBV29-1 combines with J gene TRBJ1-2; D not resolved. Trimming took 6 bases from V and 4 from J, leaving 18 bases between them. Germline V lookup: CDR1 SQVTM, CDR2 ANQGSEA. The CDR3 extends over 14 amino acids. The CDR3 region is CSVEDPGKIYGYTF. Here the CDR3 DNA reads TGCAGCGTAGAGGATCCGGGAAAAATCTATGGCTACACCTTC.

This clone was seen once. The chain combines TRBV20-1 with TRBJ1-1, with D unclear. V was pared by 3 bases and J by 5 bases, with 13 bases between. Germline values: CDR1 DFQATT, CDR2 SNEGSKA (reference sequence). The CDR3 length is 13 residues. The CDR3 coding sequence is TGCAGTGCTAGTCCAGTGGGGAGGACTGAAGCTTTCTTT. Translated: CSASPVGRTEAFF.

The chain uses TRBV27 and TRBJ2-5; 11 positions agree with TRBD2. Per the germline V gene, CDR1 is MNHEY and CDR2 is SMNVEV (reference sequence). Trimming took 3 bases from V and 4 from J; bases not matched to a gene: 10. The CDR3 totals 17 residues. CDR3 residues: CASSFLAGGDRRETQYF. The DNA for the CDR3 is TGTGCCAGCAGTTTCCTAGCGGGGGGAGATCGTCGAGAGACCCAGTACTTC.

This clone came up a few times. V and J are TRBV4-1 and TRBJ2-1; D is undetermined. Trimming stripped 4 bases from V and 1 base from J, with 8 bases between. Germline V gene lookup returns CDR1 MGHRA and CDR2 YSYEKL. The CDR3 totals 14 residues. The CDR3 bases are TGCGCCAGCAGCCTAGTATCATCCTACAATGAGCAGTTCTTC. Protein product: CASSLVSSYNEQFF.

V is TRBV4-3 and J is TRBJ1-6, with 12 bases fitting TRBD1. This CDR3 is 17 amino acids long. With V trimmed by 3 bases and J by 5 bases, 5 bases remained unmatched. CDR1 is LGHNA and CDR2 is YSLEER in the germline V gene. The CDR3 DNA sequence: TGCGCCAGCAGCCATGTGGGACAGGGGGCCGATAATTCACCCCTCCACTTT. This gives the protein CASSHVGQGADNSPLHF.

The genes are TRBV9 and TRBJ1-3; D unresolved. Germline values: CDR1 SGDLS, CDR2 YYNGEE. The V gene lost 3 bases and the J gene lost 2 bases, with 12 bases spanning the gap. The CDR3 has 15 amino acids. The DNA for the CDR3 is TGTGCCAGCAGCGCCTCAGGATCCACTGGAAACACCATATATTTT. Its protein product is CASSASGSTGNTIYF.

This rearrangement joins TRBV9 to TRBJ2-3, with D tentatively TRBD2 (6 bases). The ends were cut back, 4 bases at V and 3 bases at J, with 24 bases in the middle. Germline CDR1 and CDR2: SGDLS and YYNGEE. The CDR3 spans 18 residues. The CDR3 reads CASSPRTISLSWTDTQYF. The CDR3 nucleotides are TGTGCCAGCAGCCCCCGGACTATCTCACTCTCATGGACAGATACGCAGTATTTT. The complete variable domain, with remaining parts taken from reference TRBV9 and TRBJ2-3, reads DSGVTQTPKHLITATGQRVTLRCSPRSGDLSVYWYQQSLDQGLQFLIQYYNGEERAKGNILERFSAQQFPDLHSELNLSSLELGDSALYFCASSPRTISLSWTDTQYFGPGTRLTVL.

Here the CDR3 reads CASSRDRTYEQYF. In DNA, the CDR3 is TGTGCCAGCAGTAGGGACAGGACCTACGAGCAGTACTTC. The chain combines TRBV6-5 with TRBJ2-7; TRBD1 matches at 8 bases. J was trimmed by 2 bases and V by 5 bases; bases with no gene match: 2. CDR3 length: 13 residues. The V gene's germline CDR1 is MNHEY and CDR2 SVGAGI.

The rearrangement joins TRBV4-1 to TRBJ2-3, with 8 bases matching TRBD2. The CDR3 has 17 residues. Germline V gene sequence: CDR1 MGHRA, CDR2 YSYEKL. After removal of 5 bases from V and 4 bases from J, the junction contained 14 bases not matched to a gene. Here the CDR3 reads CASSWPGTRVNADTQYF. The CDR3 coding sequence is TGCGCCAGCAGCTGGCCCGGGACTAGAGTGAACGCAGATACGCAGTATTTT.

The CDR3 sequence: CASSIKTGDEKLFF. The CDR3 coding sequence is TGTGCCAGCAGTATAAAGACAGGCGATGAAAAACTGTTTTTT. The gene calls are TRBV2 and TRBJ1-4, with a weak D call TRBD1 (6 bases). Germline-derived CDR1 and CDR2 are SNHLY and FYNNEI. V was cut by 5 bases and J by 6 bases, with 13 bases left in between. This CDR3 has 14 amino acids.

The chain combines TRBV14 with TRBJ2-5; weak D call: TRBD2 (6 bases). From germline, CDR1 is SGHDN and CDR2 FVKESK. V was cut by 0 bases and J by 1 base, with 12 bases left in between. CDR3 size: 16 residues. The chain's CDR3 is CASSQDQRDSQETQYF. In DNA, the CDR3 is TGTGCCAGCAGCCAAGATCAAAGGGACTCCCAAGAGACCCAGTACTTC.

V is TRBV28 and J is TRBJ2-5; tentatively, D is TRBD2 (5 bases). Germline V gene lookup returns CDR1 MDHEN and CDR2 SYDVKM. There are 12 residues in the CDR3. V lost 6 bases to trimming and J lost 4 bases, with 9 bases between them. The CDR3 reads CASRAGVETQYF. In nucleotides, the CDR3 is TGTGCCAGCAGGGCCGGGGTAGAGACCCAGTACTTC.

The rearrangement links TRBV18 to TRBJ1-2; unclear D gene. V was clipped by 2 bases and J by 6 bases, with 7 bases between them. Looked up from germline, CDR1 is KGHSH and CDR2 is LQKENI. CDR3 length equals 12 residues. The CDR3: CASSPSRDGYTF. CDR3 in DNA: TGTGCCAGCTCACCATCCCGTGATGGCTACACCTTC.